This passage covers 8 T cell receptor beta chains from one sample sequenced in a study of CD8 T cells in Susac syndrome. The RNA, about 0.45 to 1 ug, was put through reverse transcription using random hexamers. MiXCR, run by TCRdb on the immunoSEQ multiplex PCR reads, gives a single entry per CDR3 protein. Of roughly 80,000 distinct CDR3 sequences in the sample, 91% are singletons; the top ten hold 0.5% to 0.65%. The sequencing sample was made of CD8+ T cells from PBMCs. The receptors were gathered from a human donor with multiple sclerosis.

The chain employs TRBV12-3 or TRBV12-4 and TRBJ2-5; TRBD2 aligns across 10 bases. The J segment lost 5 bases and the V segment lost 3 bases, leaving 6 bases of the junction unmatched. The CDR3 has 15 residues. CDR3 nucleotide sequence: TGTGCCAGCAGTTTTGAGCGGGGGGGCCCCGAGACCCAGTACTTC. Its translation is CASSFERGGPETQYF.

CDR3 region: CASSTPRDYLYNEQFF. CDR3 DNA sequence: TGTGCCAGCAGTACCCCTCGGGACTACTTATACAATGAGCAGTTCTTC. The rearrangement uses TRBV2 and TRBJ2-1; 7 bases are a match to TRBD2. Looked up from germline, CDR1 is SNHLY and CDR2 is FYNNEI. CDR3 length: 16 residues. Trimming at V came to 5 bases and at J to 4 bases, leaving 11 bases not matched to a gene.

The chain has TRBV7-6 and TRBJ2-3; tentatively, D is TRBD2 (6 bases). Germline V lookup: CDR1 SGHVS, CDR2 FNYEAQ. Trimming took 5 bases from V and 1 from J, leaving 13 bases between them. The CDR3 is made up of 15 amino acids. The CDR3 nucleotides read TGTGCCAGCAGCCCTAGAGGGGAGGGCACAGATACGCAGTATTTT. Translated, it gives CASSPRGEGTDTQYF.

Here the CDR3 DNA reads TGTGCCAGCAGCGAACTAGCGGGGGAATACAATGAGCAGTTCTTC. Translated: CASSELAGEYNEQFF. The chain joins TRBV25-1 to TRBJ2-1; TRBD2 aligns across 11 bases. In germline, CDR1 is MGHDK, CDR2 SYGVNS. CDR3 size: 15 residues. Unmatched junction bases numbered 5, after V lost 6 bases and J lost 4 bases.

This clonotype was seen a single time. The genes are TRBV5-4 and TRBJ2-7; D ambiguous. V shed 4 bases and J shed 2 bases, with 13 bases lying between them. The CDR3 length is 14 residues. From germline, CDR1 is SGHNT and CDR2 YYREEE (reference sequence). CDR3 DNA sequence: TGTGCCAGCAGCGCCCACCTCGCTACCTACGAGCAGTACTTC. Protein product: CASSAHLATYEQYF.

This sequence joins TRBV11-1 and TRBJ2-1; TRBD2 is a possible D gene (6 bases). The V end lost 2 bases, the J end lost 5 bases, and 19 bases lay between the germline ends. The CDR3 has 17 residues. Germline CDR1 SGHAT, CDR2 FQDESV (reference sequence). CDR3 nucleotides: TGTGCCAGCAGCTTACGCCGGGGGTACGAGGCAAACAATGAGCAGTTCTTC. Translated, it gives CASSLRRGYEANNEQFF.

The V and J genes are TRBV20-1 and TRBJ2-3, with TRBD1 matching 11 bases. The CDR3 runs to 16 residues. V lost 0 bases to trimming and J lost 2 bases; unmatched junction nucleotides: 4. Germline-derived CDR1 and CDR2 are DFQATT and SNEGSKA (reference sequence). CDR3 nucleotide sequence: TGCAGTGCTAGAGATCGGACAGGGGGCCTCACAGATACGCAGTATTTT. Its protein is CSARDRTGGLTDTQYF.

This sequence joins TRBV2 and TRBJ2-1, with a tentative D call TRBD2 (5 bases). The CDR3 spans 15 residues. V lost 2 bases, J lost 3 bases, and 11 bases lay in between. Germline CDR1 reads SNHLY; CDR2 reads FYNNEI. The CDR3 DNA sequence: TGTGCCAGCAGTGAATTCAGCGGCTACTACAATGAGCAGTTCTTC. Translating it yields CASSEFSGYYNEQFF.